Following are 19 T cell receptor beta chains from one sample sequenced in a study of patients and donors after allogeneic stem cell transplantation. TCRdb re-derived calls from the RT-PCR reads in MiXCR, one entry per CDR3 protein. The data show roughly 250,000 distinct CDR3 sequences, 13% to 15% seen once. The source material was blood, either unsorted or a sorted T cell fraction (not recorded which). Receptors were obtained from a human donor who was either an allogeneic HSCT recipient or a stem cell or donor lymphocyte infusion donor (not recorded which). It is not recorded whose cells these are; they may come from a transplant donor.

This clonotype has just a few counts. The chain employs TRBV5-1 and TRBJ1-3, with 9 bases fitting TRBD1. The germline V gene encodes CDR1 SGHRS and CDR2 YFSETQ. The CDR3 is made up of 13 amino acids. V dropped 3 bases and J dropped 8; count of bases not matched to a gene: 3. In DNA, the CDR3 is TGCGCCAGCAGCTCGGACAGGGGTTACACCATATATTTT. It is translated as CASSSDRGYTIYF. Using reference TRBV5-1 and TRBJ1-3 for the parts outside the CDR3, the full variable domain is KAGVTQTPRYLIKTRGQQVTLSCSPISGHRSVSWYQQTPGQGLQFLFEYFSETQRNKGNFPGRFSGRQFSNSRSEMNVSTLELGDSALYLCASSSDRGYTIYFGEGSWLTVV.

The sample holds many counts of this clonotype. The rearrangement uses TRBV12-3 or TRBV12-4 and TRBJ2-1; no reliable D call. The CDR3 totals 15 residues. With 5 bases removed from V and 5 bases from J, the gap between germline ends came to 16 bases. The CDR3 sequence is CASSRQALRNNEQFF. DNA of the CDR3: TGTGCCAGCAGTAGACAAGCATTAAGAAACAATGAGCAGTTCTTC.

This rearrangement joins TRBV5-1 to TRBJ1-2; D remains unclear. V lost 0 bases and J 4 bases, leaving 10 bases between the germline ends. The germline V gene has CDR1 SGHRS and CDR2 YFSETQ. This CDR3 spans 14 amino acids. CDR3 residues: CASSLEGGSYGYTF. CDR3 nucleotides: TGCGCCAGCAGCTTGGAGGGTGGAAGCTATGGCTACACCTTC.

This clonotype occurred a few times. The CDR3 sequence: CASSRPTGLQFF. The CDR3, as DNA: TGTGCCAGCAGCCGGCCGACAGGGTTGCAGTTCTTC. The chain joins TRBV14 to TRBJ2-1, with 7 bases fitting TRBD1. This CDR3 has 12 amino acids. V dropped 4 bases and J dropped 12; count of bases not matched to a gene: 6. Germline V gives CDR1 SGHDN, CDR2 FVKESK.

This clonotype has a count of ten or more. The chain is built from TRBV12-3 or TRBV12-4 and TRBJ1-2; a possible D gene is TRBD1 (5 bases). V gave up 1 base and J gave up 5 bases, with 14 bases separating them. This CDR3 has 15 residues. The CDR3 loop reads CASSLVVGAGYGYTF. The CDR3 DNA reads TGTGCCAGCAGTTTAGTGGTAGGGGCCGGGTATGGCTACACCTTC.

CDR3 sequence reads: CATSRGQTGDDVLTF. The CDR3 coding sequence is TGTGCCACCAGCAGAGGTCAAACAGGGGATGACGTCCTGACTTTC. V usage is TRBV15 and J usage is TRBJ2-6; TRBD1 aligns across 7 bases. CDR3 length equals 15 residues. Germline V gene sequence: CDR1 LNHNV, CDR2 YYDKDF (reference sequence). J gave up 11 bases and V 1 base, and 8 bases lay outside the gene matches.

By its share, this clonotype is medium-sized. V gene TRBV27 combines with J gene TRBJ1-5; D not resolved. CDR1 MNHEY and CDR2 SMNVEV come from the germline V gene (reference sequence). The CDR3 extends over 13 amino acids. Deletions cut 3 bases from V and 2 bases from J, with 5 bases between. The CDR3 protein is CASSLRGNQPQHF. CDR3 nucleotide sequence: TGTGCCAGCAGTTTGAGGGGCAATCAGCCCCAGCATTTT.

In its sample, this clonotype was seen a few times. The rearrangement joins TRBV13 to TRBJ2-3; 7 nucleotides match TRBD2. V lost 5 bases, J lost 0 bases, and 14 bases stayed unmatched. CDR3 size: 18 residues. Germline loops: CDR1 PRHDT, CDR2 FYEKMQ (reference sequence). The CDR3: CASSLPSGLSLSTDTQYF. CDR3 bases: TGTGCCAGCAGCCTACCCTCGGGACTAAGTCTGAGCACAGATACGCAGTATTTT.

This clonotype was recorded at least ten times. The chain uses TRBV29-1 and TRBJ2-7; a possible D gene is TRBD1 (5 bases). This CDR3 comprises 13 residues. Trimming took off 2 bases at V and 0 bases at J, with 8 bases between the two ends. CDR1 is SQVTM and CDR2 is ANQGSEA in the germline V gene. Here the CDR3 reads CSVEPGNSYEQYF. The CDR3 DNA follows: TGCAGCGTTGAACCAGGGAACTCCTACGAGCAGTACTTC.

This clonotype has ten or more counts. V gene TRBV11-2 combines with J gene TRBJ2-1, with a weak D call TRBD2 (7 bases). The length of the CDR3 is 15 residues. The germline V and J ends were trimmed by 4 bases and 9 bases, with 19 bases remaining between them. Germline CDR1 SGHAT, CDR2 FQNNGV. CDR3 protein: CASSSRLLRGGEQFF. As DNA, the CDR3 is TGTGCCAGCAGCTCCAGACTCCTAAGGGGGGGTGAGCAGTTCTTC.

This clonotype was seen at least ten times. V gene TRBV5-1 combines with J gene TRBJ1-6, with D perhaps TRBD1 (5 bases). Per germline, CDR1 SGHRS and CDR2 YFSETQ. Between the trimmed V and J ends, which lost 0 bases and 7 bases, there was a span of 14 bases. CDR3 length: 16 amino acids. The CDR3, as DNA: TGCGCCAGCAGCTTGGAAGGGGCGGAGGAGAATTCACCCCTCCACTTT. The encoded protein is CASSLEGAEENSPLHF.

In its sample, this clonotype was seen many times. The chain employs TRBV5-1 and TRBJ2-5; possible D gene TRBD2, 6 bases. Trimming shortened V by 5 bases and J by 1 base, and 12 bases separated the two germline ends. The CDR3 is made up of 14 amino acids. CDR1 and CDR2 (germline): SGHRS, YFSETQ. This chain's CDR3 is CASSFNSGQETQYF. In nucleotides, the CDR3 is TGCGCCAGCAGTTTTAATAGCGGCCAAGAGACCCAGTACTTC.

This clonotype was counted many times. The genes are TRBV2 and TRBJ1-2; the D is unclear. The CDR3 covers 15 residues. Germline V lookup: CDR1 SNHLY, CDR2 FYNNEI. The V end lost 8 bases, the J end lost 0 bases, and 16 bases lay between the germline ends. The CDR3 here is CASSVNPGTNYGYTF. The CDR3 DNA follows: TGTGCCAGCTCGGTTAATCCGGGTACTAACTATGGCTACACCTTC.

Only a few counts were recorded for this clonotype. J is TRBJ2-5 and V is TRBV3-1, with 8 bases lining up with TRBD2. With 2 bases clipped from V and 1 base from J, the junction kept 9 bases outside the gene matches. CDR1 is LGHDT, CDR2 YNNKEL, per germline (reference sequence). The CDR3 sequence is 17 residues long. The CDR3 DNA reads TGTGCCAGCAGCCAAAATTCCCCGGGAGGGGGCCAAGAGACCCAGTACTTC. This codes for CASSQNSPGGGQETQYF.

The V and J genes are TRBV7-6 and TRBJ2-5, with TRBD1 matching over 7 bases. Germline V gene data show CDR1 as SGHVS and CDR2 as FNYEAQ. V shed 5 bases and J 1 base; nucleotides not matched to a gene: 4. The length of the CDR3 is 14 residues. For the CDR3, the DNA is TGTGCCAGCAGCCCAGGGGGACCCCAAGAGACCCAGTACTTC. This translates into CASSPGGPQETQYF.

This clonotype turned up a few times. The rearrangement uses TRBV30 and TRBJ2-4, with D maybe TRBD2 (6 bases). The V end lost 1 base, the J end lost 3 bases, and 13 bases lay between the germline ends. CDR3 size: 15 residues. Germline V lookup: CDR1 GTSNPN, CDR2 SVGIG (reference sequence). The CDR3: CAWSALSGVKNIQYF. The CDR3 region has the DNA TGTGCCTGGAGTGCGCTTTCGGGGGTCAAAAACATTCAGTACTTC.

The chain employs TRBV30 and TRBJ2-5, with 7 bases aligning to TRBD1. The germline gives CDR1 GTSNPN, CDR2 SVGIG (reference sequence). The ends lost 2 bases at V and 4 bases at J; junction bases unmatched: 4. This CDR3 has 13 residues. CDR3 nucleotide sequence: TGTGCCTGGAGTTTAGGGGGCTCAGAGACCCAGTACTTC. Amino acid sequence: CAWSLGGSETQYF.

At least ten counts were recorded for this clonotype. The rearrangement links TRBV6-1 to TRBJ2-5; 7 nucleotides line up with TRBD2. The CDR3 contains 14 residues. With V trimmed by 5 bases and J by 9 bases, 12 bases remained unmatched. Germline V lookup: CDR1 MNHNS, CDR2 SASEGT. CDR3: CASSIEGRRGAQYF. The CDR3 DNA is TGTGCCAGCAGTATCGAGGGTCGTCGGGGGGCCCAGTACTTC.

V is TRBV19 and J is TRBJ1-3; TRBD1 is a possible D gene (5 bases). This CDR3 spans 17 amino acids. Germline V gene data show CDR1 as LNHDA and CDR2 as SQIVND (reference sequence). V lost 7 bases, J lost 0 bases, and 19 bases lay in between. For the CDR3, the DNA is TGTGCCAGTACCGCTATGACCGGGACCGTCTCTGGAAACACCATATATTTT. Amino acids: CASTAMTGTVSGNTIYF.